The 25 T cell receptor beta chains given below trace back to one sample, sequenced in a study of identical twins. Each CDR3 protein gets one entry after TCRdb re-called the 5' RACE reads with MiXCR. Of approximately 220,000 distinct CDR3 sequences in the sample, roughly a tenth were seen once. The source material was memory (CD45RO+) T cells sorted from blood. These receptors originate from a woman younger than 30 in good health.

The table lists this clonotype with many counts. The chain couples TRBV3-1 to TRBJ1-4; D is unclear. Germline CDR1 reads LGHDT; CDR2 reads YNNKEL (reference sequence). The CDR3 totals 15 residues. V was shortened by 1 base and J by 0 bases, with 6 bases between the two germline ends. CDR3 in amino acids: CASSQVDATNEKLFF. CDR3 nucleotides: TGTGCCAGCAGCCAAGTGGATGCAACTAATGAAAAACTGTTTTTT.

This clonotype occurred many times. CDR3 DNA sequence: TGTGCCAGCAGTTTAGCCCCGGGACTAGCGGGACCGGGCCGCCCGGATGAGCAGTTCTTC. It codes for CASSLAPGLAGPGRPDEQFF. The chain couples TRBV12-3 or TRBV12-4 to TRBJ2-1, with 13 bases that match TRBD2. The trim removed 0 bases at V and 8 bases at J, leaving 16 bases unmatched. This CDR3 is 20 amino acids long.

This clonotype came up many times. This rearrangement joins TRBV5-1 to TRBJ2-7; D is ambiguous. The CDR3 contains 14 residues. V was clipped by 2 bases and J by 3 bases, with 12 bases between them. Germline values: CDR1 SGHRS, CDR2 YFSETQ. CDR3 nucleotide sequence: TGCGCCAGCAGCTTAAACGTGGGGATCTACGAGCAGTACTTC. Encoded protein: CASSLNVGIYEQYF. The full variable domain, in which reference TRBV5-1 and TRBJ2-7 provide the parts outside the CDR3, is KAGVTQTPRYLIKTRGQQVTLSCSPISGHRSVSWYQQTPGQGLQFLFEYFSETQRNKGNFPGRFSGRQFSNSRSEMNVSTLELGDSALYLCASSLNVGIYEQYFGPGTRLTVT.

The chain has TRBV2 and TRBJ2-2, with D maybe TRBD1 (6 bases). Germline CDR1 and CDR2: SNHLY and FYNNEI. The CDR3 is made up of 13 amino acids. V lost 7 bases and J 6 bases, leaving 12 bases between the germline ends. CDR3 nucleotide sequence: TGTGCCAGCACCCTACAGGGCTCCGGGGAGCTGTTTTTT. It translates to CASTLQGSGELFF.

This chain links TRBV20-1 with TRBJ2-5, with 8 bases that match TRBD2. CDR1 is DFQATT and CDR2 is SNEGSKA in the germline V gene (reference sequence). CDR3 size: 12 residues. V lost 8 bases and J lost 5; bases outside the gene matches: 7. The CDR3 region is CSSGLALETQYF. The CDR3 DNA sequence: TGCAGTTCTGGACTAGCTTTGGAGACCCAGTACTTC.

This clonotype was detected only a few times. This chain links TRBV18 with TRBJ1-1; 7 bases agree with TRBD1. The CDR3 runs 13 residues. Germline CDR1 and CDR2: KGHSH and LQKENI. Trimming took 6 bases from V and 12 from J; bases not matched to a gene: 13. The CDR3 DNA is TGTGCCAGCTCCCCTGGTAGTGGGACAGTGACTTTCTTT. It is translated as CASSPGSGTVTFF.

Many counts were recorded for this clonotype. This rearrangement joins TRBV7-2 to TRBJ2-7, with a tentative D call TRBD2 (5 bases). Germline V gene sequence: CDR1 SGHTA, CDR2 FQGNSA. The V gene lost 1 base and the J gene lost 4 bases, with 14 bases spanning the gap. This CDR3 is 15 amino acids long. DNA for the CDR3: TGTGCCAGCAGCTTAGATGAGCGGATCCTATACGAGCAGTACTTC. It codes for CASSLDERILYEQYF. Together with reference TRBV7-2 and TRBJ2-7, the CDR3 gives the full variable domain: GAGVSQSPSNKVTEKGKDVELRCDPISGHTALYWYRQSLGQGLEFLIYFQGNSAPDKSGLPSDRFSAERTGGSVSTLTIQRTQQEDSAVYLCASSLDERILYEQYFGPGTRLTVT.

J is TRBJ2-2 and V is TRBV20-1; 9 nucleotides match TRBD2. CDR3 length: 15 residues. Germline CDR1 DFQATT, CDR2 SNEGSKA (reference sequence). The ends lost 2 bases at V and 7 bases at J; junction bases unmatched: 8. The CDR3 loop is CSARLAGDFNGELFF. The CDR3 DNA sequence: TGCAGTGCTAGATTAGCGGGAGACTTTAACGGGGAGCTGTTTTTT.

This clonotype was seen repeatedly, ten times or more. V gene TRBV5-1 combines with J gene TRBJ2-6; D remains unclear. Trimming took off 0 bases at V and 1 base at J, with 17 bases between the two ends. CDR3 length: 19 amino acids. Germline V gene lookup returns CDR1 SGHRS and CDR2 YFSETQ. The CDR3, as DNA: TGCGCCAGCAGCTTGGGGGTGGCAGCGAGATTATCTGGGGCCAACGTCCTGACTTTC. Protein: CASSLGVAARLSGANVLTF.

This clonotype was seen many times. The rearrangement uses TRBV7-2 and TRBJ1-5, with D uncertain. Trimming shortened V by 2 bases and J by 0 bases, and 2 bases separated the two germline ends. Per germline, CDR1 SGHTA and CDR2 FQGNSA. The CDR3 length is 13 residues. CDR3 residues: CASSLNSNQPQHF. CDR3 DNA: TGTGCCAGCAGCTTAAATAGCAATCAGCCCCAGCATTTT.

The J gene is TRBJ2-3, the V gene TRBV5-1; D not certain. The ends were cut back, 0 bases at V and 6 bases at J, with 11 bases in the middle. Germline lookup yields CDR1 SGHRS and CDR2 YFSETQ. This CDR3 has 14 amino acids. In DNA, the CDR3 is TGCGCCAGCAGCTTGGCGTTAGTTACGGATACGCAGTATTTT. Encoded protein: CASSLALVTDTQYF.

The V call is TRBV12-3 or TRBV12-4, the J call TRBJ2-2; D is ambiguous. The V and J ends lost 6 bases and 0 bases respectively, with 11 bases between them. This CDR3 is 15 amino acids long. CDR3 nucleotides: TGTGCCAGCAGAGGGCAGAACGCGAACACCGGGGAGCTGTTTTTT. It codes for CASRGQNANTGELFF.

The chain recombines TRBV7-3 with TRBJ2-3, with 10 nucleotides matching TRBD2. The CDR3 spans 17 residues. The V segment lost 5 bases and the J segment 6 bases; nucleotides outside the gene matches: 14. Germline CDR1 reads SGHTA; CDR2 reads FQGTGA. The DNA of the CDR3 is TGTGCCAGCAGCCTTGGGACTAGCGTCCTTATGCGGGATACGCAGTATTTT. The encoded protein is CASSLGTSVLMRDTQYF.

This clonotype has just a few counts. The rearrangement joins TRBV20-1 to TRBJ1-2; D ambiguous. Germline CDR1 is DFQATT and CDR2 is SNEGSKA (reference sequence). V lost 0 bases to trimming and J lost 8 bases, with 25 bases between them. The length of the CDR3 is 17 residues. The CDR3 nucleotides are TGCAGTGCTAGAGATAGTGGCGCACAGTCGGGCGGTAGGGGCTACACCTTC. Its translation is CSARDSGAQSGGRGYTF.

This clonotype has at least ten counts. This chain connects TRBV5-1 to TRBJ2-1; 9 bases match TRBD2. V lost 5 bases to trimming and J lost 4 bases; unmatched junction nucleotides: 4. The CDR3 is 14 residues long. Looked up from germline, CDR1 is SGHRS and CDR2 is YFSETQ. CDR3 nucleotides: TGCGCCAGCAGTAGTCTAGCGGGGTACAATGAGCAGTTCTTC. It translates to CASSSLAGYNEQFF.

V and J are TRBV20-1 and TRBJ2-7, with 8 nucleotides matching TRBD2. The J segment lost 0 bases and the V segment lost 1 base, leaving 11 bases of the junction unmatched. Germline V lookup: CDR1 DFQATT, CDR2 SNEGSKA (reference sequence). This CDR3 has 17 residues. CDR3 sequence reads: CSARALVAGTASYEQYF. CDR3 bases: TGCAGTGCTAGAGCTCTTGTAGCGGGAACCGCCTCCTACGAGCAGTACTTC.

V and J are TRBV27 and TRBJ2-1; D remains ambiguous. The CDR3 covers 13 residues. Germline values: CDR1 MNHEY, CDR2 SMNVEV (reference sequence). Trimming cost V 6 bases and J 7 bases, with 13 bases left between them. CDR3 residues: CASRSRVLNEQFF. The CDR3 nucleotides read TGTGCCAGCAGGTCTAGGGTTTTAAATGAGCAGTTCTTC.

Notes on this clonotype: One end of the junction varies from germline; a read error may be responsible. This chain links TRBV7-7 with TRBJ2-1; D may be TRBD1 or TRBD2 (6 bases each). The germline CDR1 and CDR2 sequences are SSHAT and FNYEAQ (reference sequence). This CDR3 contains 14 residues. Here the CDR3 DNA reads TGTGCTAGCAGCTTAGCTCGGGGGCCGGGTGAGCAGTTCTTC. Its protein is CASSLARGPGEQFF.

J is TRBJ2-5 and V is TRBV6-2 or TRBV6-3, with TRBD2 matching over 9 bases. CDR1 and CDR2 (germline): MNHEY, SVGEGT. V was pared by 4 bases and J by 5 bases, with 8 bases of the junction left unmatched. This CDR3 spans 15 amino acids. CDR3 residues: CASSFGGRAHETQYF. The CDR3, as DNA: TGTGCCAGCAGTTTTGGCGGGAGGGCCCATGAGACCCAGTACTTC.

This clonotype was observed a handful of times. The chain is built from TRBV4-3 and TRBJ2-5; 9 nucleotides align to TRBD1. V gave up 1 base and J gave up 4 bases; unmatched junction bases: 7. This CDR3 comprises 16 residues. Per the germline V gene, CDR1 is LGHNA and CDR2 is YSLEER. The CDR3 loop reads CASSQAWPGQGETQYF. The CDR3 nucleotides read TGCGCCAGCAGCCAAGCGTGGCCGGGACAGGGAGAGACCCAGTACTTC.

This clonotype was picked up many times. The CDR3 sequence is CASGQETQYF. The CDR3 DNA reads TGTGCCAGCGGCCAAGAGACCCAGTACTTC. The genes are TRBV7-9 and TRBJ2-5; D is undetermined. Germline loops: CDR1 SEHNR, CDR2 FQNEAQ (reference sequence). V lost 8 bases, J lost 1 base, and 2 bases lay in between. The CDR3 has 10 residues.

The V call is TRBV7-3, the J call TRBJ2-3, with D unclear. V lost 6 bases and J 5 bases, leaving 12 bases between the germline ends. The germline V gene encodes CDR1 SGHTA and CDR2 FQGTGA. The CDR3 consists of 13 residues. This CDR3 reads CASSSYSGDTQYF. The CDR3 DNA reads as TGTGCCAGCAGTAGCTACTCAGGAGATACGCAGTATTTT.

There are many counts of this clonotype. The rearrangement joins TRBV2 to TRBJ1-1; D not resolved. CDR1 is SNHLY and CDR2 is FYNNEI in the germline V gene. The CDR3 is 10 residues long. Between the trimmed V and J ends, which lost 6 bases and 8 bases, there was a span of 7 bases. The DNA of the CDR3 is TGTGCCAGCAGCCTTGGAGAAGCTTTCTTT. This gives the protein CASSLGEAFF. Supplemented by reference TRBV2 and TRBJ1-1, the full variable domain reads EPEVTQTPSHQVTQMGQEVILRCVPISNHLYFYWYRQILGQKVEFLVSFYNNEISEKSEIFDDQFSVERPDGSNFTLKIRSTKLEDSAMYFCASSLGEAFFGQGTRLTVV.

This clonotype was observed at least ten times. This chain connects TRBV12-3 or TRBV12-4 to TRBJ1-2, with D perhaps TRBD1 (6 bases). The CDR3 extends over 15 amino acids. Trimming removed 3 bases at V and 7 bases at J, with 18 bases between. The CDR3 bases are TGTGCCAGCAGTTTTTGGGCAGGGGAAGAGGCTGGCTACACCTTC. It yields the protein CASSFWAGEEAGYTF.

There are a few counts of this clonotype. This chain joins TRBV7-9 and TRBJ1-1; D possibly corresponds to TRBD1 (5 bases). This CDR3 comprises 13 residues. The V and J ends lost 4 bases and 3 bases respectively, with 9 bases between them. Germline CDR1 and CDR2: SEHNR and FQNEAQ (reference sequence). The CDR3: CASSWGVDTEAFF. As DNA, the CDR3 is TGTGCCAGCAGCTGGGGGGTTGACACTGAAGCTTTCTTT.